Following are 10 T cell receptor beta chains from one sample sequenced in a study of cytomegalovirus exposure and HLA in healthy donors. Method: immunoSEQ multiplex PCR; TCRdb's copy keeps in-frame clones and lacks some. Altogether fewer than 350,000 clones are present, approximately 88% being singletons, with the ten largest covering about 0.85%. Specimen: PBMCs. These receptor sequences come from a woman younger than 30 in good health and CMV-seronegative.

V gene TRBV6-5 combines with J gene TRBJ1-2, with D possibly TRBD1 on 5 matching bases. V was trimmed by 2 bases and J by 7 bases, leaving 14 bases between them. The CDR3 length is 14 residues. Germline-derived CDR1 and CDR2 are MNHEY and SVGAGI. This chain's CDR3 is CASSYHLGEGGYTF. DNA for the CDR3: TGTGCCAGCAGTTACCATCTGGGGGAGGGTGGCTACACCTTC.

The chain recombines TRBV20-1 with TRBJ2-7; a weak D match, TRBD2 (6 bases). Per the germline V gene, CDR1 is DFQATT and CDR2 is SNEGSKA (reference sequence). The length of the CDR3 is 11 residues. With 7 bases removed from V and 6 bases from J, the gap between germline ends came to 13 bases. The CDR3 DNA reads TGCAGTGTCCCGGGGGTCGGCGAGCAGTACTTC. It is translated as CSVPGVGEQYF.

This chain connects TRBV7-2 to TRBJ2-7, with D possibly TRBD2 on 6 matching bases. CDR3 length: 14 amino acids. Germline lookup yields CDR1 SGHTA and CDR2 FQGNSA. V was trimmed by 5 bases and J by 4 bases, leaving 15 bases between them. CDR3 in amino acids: CASSNGPRGYEQYF. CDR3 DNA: TGTGCCAGCAGCAACGGGCCGCGGGGTTACGAGCAGTACTTC.

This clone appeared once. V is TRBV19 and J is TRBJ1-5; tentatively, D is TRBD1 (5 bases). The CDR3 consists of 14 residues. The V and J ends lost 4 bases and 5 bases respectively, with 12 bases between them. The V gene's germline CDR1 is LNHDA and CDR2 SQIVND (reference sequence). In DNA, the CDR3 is TGTGCCAGTAGTACTTACCAAGGGGATCAGCCCCAGCATTTT. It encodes CASSTYQGDQPQHF.

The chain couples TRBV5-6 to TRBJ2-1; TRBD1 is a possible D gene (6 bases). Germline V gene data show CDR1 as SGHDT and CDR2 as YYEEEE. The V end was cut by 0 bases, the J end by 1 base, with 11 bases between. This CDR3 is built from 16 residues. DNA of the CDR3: TGTGCCAGCAGCTTGGGGACAGCCCTGTCCTACAATGAGCAGTTCTTC. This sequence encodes CASSLGTALSYNEQFF.

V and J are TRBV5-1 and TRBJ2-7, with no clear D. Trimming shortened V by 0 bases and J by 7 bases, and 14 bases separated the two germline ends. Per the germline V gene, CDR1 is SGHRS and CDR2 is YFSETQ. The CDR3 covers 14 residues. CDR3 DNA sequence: TGCGCCAGCAGCTTGGAGCGTCCTGCGGAGGAGCAGTACTTC. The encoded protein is CASSLERPAEEQYF.

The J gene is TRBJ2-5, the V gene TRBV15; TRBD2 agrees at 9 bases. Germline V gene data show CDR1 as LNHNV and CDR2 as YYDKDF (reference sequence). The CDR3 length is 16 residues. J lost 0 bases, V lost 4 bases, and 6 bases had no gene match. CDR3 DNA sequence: TGTGCCACCAGCACTCCAGCGGGAGGTTACCAAGAGACCCAGTACTTC. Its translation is CATSTPAGGYQETQYF.

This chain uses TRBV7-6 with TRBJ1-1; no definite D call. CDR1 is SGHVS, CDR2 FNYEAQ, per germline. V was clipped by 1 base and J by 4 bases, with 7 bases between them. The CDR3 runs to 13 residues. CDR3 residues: CASSLDYGTEAFF. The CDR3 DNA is TGTGCCAGCAGCTTAGACTATGGCACTGAAGCTTTCTTT.

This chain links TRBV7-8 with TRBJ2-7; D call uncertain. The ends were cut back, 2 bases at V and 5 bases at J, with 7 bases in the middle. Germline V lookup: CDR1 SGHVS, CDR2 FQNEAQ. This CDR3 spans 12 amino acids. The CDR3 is CASSLIANEQYF. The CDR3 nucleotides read TGTGCCAGCAGCTTAATAGCAAACGAGCAGTACTTC.

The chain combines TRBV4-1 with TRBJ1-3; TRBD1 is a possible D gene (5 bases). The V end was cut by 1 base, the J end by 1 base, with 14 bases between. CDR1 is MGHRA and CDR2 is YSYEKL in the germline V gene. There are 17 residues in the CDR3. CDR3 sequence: CASSQGPPRDSGNTIYF. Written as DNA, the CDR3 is TGCGCCAGCAGCCAAGGCCCACCCAGGGATTCTGGAAACACCATATATTTT.